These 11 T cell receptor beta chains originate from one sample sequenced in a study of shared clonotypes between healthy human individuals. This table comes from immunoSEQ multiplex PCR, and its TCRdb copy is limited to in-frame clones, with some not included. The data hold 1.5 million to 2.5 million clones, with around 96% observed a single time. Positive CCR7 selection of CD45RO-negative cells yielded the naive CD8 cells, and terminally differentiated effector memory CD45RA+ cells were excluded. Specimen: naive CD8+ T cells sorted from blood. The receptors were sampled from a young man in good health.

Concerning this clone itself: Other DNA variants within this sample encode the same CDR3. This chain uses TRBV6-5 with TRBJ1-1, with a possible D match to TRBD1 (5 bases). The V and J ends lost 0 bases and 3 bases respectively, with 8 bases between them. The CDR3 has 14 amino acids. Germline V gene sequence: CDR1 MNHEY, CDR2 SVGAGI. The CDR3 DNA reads TGTGCCAGCAGTTACTCCCGGGGGGACACTGAAGCTTTCTTT. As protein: CASSYSRGDTEAFF.

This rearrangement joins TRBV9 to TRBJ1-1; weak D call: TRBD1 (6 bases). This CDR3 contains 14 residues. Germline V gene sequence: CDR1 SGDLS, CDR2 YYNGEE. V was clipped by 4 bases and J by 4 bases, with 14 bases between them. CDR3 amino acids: CASSPYGGPTEAFF. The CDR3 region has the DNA TGTGCCAGCAGCCCCTATGGGGGCCCCACTGAAGCTTTCTTT.

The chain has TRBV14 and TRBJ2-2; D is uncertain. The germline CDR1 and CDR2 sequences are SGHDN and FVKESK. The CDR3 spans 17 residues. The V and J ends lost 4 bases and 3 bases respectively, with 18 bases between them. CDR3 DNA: TGTGCCAGCAGCCTAGAGGCCCCATGGGTGGACACCGGGGAGCTGTTTTTT. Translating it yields CASSLEAPWVDTGELFF.

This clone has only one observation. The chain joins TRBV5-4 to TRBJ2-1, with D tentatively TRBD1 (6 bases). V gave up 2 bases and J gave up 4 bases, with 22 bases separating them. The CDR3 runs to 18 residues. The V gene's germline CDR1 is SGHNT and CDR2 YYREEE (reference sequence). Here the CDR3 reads CASSFWVGGTIGYNEQFF. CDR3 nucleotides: TGTGCCAGCAGCTTTTGGGTAGGGGGTACAATAGGGTACAATGAGCAGTTCTTC.

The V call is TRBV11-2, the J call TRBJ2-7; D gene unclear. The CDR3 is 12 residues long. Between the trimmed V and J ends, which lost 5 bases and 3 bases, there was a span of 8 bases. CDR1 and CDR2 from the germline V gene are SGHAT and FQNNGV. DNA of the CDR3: TGTGCCAGCAGCCCGGCAAACTACGAGCAGTACTTC. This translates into CASSPANYEQYF.

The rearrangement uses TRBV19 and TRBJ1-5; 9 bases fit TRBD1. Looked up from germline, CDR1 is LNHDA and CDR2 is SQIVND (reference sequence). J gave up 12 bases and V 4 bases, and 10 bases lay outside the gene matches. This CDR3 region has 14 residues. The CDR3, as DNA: TGTGCCAGTAGTACAAAACCGGGACAGGGATTCCAGCATTTT. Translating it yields CASSTKPGQGFQHF. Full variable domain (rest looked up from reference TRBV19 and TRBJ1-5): DGGITQSPKYLFRKEGQNVTLSCEQNLNHDAMYWYRQDPGQGLRLIYYSQIVNDFQKGDIAEGYSVSREKKESFPLTVTSAQKNPTAFYLCASSTKPGQGFQHFGDGTRLSIL.

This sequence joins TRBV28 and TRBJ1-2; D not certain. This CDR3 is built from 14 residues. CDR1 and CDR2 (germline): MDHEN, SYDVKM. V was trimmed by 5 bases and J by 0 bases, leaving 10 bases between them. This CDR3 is CASSPIGANYGYTF. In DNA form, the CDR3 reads TGTGCCAGCAGTCCCATAGGTGCTAACTATGGCTACACCTTC.

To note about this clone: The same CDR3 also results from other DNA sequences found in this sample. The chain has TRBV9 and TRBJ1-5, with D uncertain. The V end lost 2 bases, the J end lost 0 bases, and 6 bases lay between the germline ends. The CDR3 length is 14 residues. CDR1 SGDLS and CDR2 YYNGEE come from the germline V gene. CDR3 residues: CASSVGDSNQPQHF. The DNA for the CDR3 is TGTGCCAGCAGCGTCGGGGATAGCAATCAGCCCCAGCATTTT.

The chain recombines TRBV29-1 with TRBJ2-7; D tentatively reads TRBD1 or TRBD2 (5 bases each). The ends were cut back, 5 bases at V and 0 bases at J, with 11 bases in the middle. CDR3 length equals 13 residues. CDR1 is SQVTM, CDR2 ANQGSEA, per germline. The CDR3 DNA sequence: TGCAGCGTTTGCCGGGACGGCTCCTACGAGCAGTACTTC. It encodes CSVCRDGSYEQYF.

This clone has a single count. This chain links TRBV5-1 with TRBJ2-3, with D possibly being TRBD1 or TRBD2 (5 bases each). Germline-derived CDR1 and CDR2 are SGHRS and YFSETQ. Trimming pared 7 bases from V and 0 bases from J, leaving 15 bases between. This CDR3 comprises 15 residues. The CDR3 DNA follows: TGCGCCAGCGGAGGACAAATGACTAGCACAGATACGCAGTATTTT. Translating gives CASGGQMTSTDTQYF.

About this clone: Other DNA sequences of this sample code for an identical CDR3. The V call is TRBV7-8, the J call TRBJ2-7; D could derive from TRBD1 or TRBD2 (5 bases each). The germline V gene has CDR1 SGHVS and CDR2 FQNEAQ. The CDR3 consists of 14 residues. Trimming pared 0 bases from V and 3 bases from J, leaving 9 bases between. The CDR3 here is CASSLAGPGYEQYF. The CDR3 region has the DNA TGTGCCAGCAGCTTAGCGGGACCGGGCTACGAGCAGTACTTC.